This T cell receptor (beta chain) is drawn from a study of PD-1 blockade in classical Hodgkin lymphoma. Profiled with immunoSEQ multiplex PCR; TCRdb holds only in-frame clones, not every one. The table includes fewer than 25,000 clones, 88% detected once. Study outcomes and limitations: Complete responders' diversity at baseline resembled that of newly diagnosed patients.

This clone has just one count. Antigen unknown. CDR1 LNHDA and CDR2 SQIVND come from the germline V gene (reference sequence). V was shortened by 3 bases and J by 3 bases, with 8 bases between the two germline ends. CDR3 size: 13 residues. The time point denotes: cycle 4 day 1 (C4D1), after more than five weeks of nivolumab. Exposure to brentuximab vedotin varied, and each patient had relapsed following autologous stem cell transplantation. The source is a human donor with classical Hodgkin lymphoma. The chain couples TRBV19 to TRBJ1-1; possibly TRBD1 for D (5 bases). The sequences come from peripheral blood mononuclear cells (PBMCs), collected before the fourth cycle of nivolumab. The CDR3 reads CASSMSGDTEAFF. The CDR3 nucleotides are TGTGCCAGTAGTATGTCGGGGGACACTGAAGCTTTCTTT.